The clone carrying this T cell receptor (beta chain) has only one observation. TCRdb itself ran the RT-PCR reads through MiXCR, one entry per CDR3 protein. The sample has fewer than 800,000 distinct CDR3 sequences; 13% to 15% are singletons. V lost 0 bases, J lost 0 bases, and 11 bases lay in between. Germline lookup yields CDR1 MNHNY and CDR2 SVGAGI (reference sequence). The CDR3 runs to 16 residues. V usage is TRBV6-6 and J usage is TRBJ1-1, with D possibly being TRBD1 (6 bases). This clonotype was obtained from a female donor in good health, serving as a healthy control. Source material: memory CD4+ T cells from blood. CDR3 sequence (DNA): TGTGCCAGCAGTTACTCGAAGGGGGGGATGAACACTGAAGCTTTCTTT. Protein sequence: CASSYSKGGMNTEAFF.